These T cell receptor beta chains were read from a single sample in a study of blood T cell repertoires in COVID-19. The protocol was immunoSEQ multiplex PCR, while the TCRdb copy is restricted to in-frame clones and leaves out a portion. Here the sample spans about 370,000 clones, about 87% being singletons. Input material: peripheral blood. The receptors shown here come from a woman aged 25 to 45 with COVID-19, enrolled during active disease. Each CDR3 is given with its conserved first and last residue. Fields, in order: CDR3 length, D gene, clone size, J gene, V gene, CDR3 DNA, CDR3 protein. A D gene is named only where the DNA matches it firmly. Size values are once, few and many counts, or a class for expanded clones, and some rows have none.

16,TRBD1,-,TRBJ1-3,TRBV2,TGTGCCAACACCATAATCCAGGGGGACTCTGGAAACACCATATATTTT,CANTIIQGDSGNTIYF
16,-,-,TRBJ1-3,TRBV10-2,TGCGCCAGCAGTGAGTCCTTGGGCGTCTCTGGAAACACCATATATTTT,CASSESLGVSGNTIYF
14,-,-,TRBJ1-3,TRBV5-1,TGCGCCAGCAGCCTGGGACTGGTGGAAAACACCATATATTTT,CASSLGLVENTIYF
18,TRBD2,-,TRBJ2-4,TRBV28,TGTGCCAGCAGACGGACTAGCGGGCCGGGTTCAGCCAAAAACATTCAGTACTTC,CASRRTSGPGSAKNIQYF
14,TRBD1,few,TRBJ1-2,TRBV5-4,TGTGCCAGCAGCTCACGACAGGGGGCATATGGCTACACCTTC,CASSSRQGAYGYTF
15,TRBD1,once,TRBJ1-6,TRBV28,TGTGCCAGCAGTCCCGACAGGGGAGGTAGCACACCCCTCCACTTT,CASSPDRGGSTPLHF
15,TRBD2,-,TRBJ2-2,TRBV28,TGTGCCAGCTCCTCACTAGCGGAGGACACCGGGGAGCTGTTTTTT,CASSSLAEDTGELFF
14,TRBD1,-,TRBJ2-2,TRBV28,TGTGCCAGCAGCAGGACAGGAAACACCGGGGAGCTGTTTTTT,CASSRTGNTGELFF
15,TRBD1,-,TRBJ2-5,TRBV28,TGTGCCAGCAGTTTATTCCCGACAGGGAGAGAGACCCAGTACTTC,CASSLFPTGRETQYF
16,-,-,TRBJ2-2,TRBV5-1,TGCGCCAGCAGCTTGGTGAGGGGGTCAGGTCCCGGGGAGCTGTTTTTT,CASSLVRGSGPGELFF
14,TRBD1,-,TRBJ1-4,TRBV6-5,TGTGCCAGCGGAGGGGGCTTGACTAATGAAAAACTGTTTTTT,CASGGGLTNEKLFF
15,TRBD2,-,TRBJ2-5,TRBV20-1,TGCAGTGCTAGTCAAGCGGGATCGGTACAAGAGACCCAGTACTTC,CSASQAGSVQETQYF
13,TRBD1,-,TRBJ1-2,TRBV27,TGTGCCAGCAGCTCAGGGGGCTCCTATGGCTACACCTTC,CASSSGGSYGYTF
14,TRBD1,-,TRBJ2-7,TRBV6-5,TGTGCCAGCACCCGGGGGACAGGGTACTACGAGCAGTACTTC,CASTRGTGYYEQYF
12,TRBD1,once,TRBJ2-7,TRBV29-1,TGCAGCGTTGAGGGACAGGTGAACGAGCAGTACTTC,CSVEGQVNEQYF
14,-,-,TRBJ1-2,TRBV30,TGTGCCTGGAGTGGCTGGCAGGGAGGGTATGGCTACACCTTC,CAWSGWQGGYGYTF
14,TRBD2,-,TRBJ2-3,TRBV7-2,TGTGCCAGCAGCTCGATAGCGGGCCGGGATACGCAGTATTTT,CASSSIAGRDTQYF
14,-,-,TRBJ1-5,TRBV20-1,TGCAGTGCTAGTAGGCGCGGGGCCAATCAGCCCCAGCATTTT,CSASRRGANQPQHF
12,-,-,TRBJ1-2,TRBV29-1,TGCAGCGTTGTGGGGCAGGGGACTGGCTACACCTTC,CSVVGQGTGYTF
13,-,-,TRBJ2-7,TRBV10-3,TGTGCCATCAGTCCTGGGCCGACCTACGAGCAGTACTTC,CAISPGPTYEQYF
13,TRBD2,-,TRBJ2-1,TRBV4-3,TGCGCCAGCAGCCAATCGATAGCGGGAGAGCAGTTCTTC,CASSQSIAGEQFF
16,TRBD1,-,TRBJ2-5,TRBV3-1/TRBV3-2,TGTGCCAGCAGCCAAGAAACAGGGGGTCGCTCTGGGACCCAGTACTTC,CASSQETGGRSGTQYF
15,-,-,TRBJ1-5,TRBV19,TGTGCCAGTAGTATACAGACAGTCACCCATCAGCCCCAGCATTTT,CASSIQTVTHQPQHF
14,-,-,TRBJ1-2,TRBV27,TGTGCCAGCAGTCCCGTCGGGCGTAGCGACGGCTACACCTTC,CASSPVGRSDGYTF
17,TRBD2,-,TRBJ2-5,TRBV9,TGTGCCAGCAGCCGTATGTCCCTAGCGGGAGAGTCGAAGACCCAGTACTTC,CASSRMSLAGESKTQYF
16,TRBD2,-,TRBJ2-3,TRBV5-4,TGTGCCAGCAGCTTGCTAGCGGGAGCCAGCACAGATACGCAGTATTTT,CASSLLAGASTDTQYF
14,TRBD1,-,TRBJ2-5,TRBV7-3,TGTGCCAGCAGCCCTGGGACAGCTCAAGAGACCCAGTACTTC,CASSPGTAQETQYF
16,-,-,TRBJ2-7,TRBV4-3,TGCGCCAGCAGCCAAGATTGGAAAGGGGGAAAATACGAGCAGTACTTC,CASSQDWKGGKYEQYF
11,-,-,TRBJ1-2,TRBV30,TGTGCCAGAAGGGGGGGGCGAGGCTACACCTTC,CARRGGRGYTF
13,-,-,TRBJ1-5,TRBV27,TGTGCCAGCAGTTTAGGGGGCCGGGGCCCCCAGCATTTT,CASSLGGRGPQHF
16,TRBD1,once,TRBJ1-3,TRBV18,TGTGCCAGCTCATCGACAGGACAGGTAGAAGGAAACACCATATATTTT,CASSSTGQVEGNTIYF
15,-,-,TRBJ1-2,TRBV7-9,TGTGCCAGCAGCTTAGTGTCTTTGGCGGGAGATGGCTACACCTTC,CASSLVSLAGDGYTF
12,TRBD2,few,TRBJ2-7,TRBV11-2,TGTGCCAGCAGCCCACTAGCGAGCGAGCAGTACTTC,CASSPLASEQYF
12,-,once,TRBJ1-1,TRBV6-5,TGTGCCAGCAGCCGGACAGCAACTGAAGCTTTCTTT,CASSRTATEAFF
13,-,-,TRBJ2-2,TRBV6-5,TGTGCCAGCGCGGGGAATTGGAACGGGGAGCTGTTTTTT,CASAGNWNGELFF
12,-,-,TRBJ1-2,TRBV2,TGTGCCAGCAGTGAATCAGGGAGGAGCTACACCTTC,CASSESGRSYTF
14,-,-,TRBJ1-1,TRBV10-3,TGTGCCATCAGTGACCTCCCGGGGAACACTGAAGCTTTCTTT,CAISDLPGNTEAFF
16,-,-,TRBJ1-6,TRBV4-1,TGCGCCAGCAGCCAAGAAGGCCGGGGATATAATTCACCCCTCCACTTT,CASSQEGRGYNSPLHF
17,-,-,TRBJ2-5,TRBV11-2,TGTGCCAGCAGCCCACGAAGAACGGGTCCCCCACAAGAGACCCAGTACTTC,CASSPRRTGPPQETQYF
12,-,-,TRBJ2-1,TRBV3-1/TRBV3-2,TGTGCCAGCAGCCTCACGGGAGTGCGGCAGTTCTTC,CASSLTGVRQFF
16,TRBD2,once,TRBJ2-5,TRBV28,TGTGCCAGCAGTTTCCTTACTAGCGGGAGTGAGGAGACCCAGTACTTC,CASSFLTSGSEETQYF
14,-,-,TRBJ2-7,TRBV18,TGTGCCAGCTCCCCAGACAGGAGCTCCTACGAGCAGTACTTC,CASSPDRSSYEQYF
18,-,-,TRBJ2-7,TRBV24-1,TGTGCCACCAGTGAGCCTCGGAAAAGGTTACAGGGATCCCCCGAGCAGTACTTC,CATSEPRKRLQGSPEQYF
13,TRBD1,-,TRBJ2-7,TRBV29-1,TGCAGCGTGGGGACAGGTCGAACCTACGAGCAGTACTTC,CSVGTGRTYEQYF
15,-,-,TRBJ1-5,TRBV10-3,TGTGCCATCAGTCCCGGCGAGGGTGTAGGTCAGCCCCAGCATTTT,CAISPGEGVGQPQHF
16,TRBD2,once,TRBJ2-3,TRBV9,TGTGCCAGCAGCATCGGGACTAGCGGAGTGGGAGATACGCAGTATTTT,CASSIGTSGVGDTQYF
11,-,once,TRBJ2-1,TRBV24-1,TGTGCCACCAGTGTCCGGAATGAGCAGTTCTTC,CATSVRNEQFF
12,TRBD1,-,TRBJ2-7,TRBV12-3/TRBV12-4,TGTGCCAGCAGTGGGGACAGGGTCCGGCAGTACTTC,CASSGDRVRQYF
16,TRBD1,-,TRBJ1-5,TRBV6-6,TGTGCCAGCAGTTCGAGGACAGGGTCGGATGGGGAGCCCCAGCATTTT,CASSSRTGSDGEPQHF